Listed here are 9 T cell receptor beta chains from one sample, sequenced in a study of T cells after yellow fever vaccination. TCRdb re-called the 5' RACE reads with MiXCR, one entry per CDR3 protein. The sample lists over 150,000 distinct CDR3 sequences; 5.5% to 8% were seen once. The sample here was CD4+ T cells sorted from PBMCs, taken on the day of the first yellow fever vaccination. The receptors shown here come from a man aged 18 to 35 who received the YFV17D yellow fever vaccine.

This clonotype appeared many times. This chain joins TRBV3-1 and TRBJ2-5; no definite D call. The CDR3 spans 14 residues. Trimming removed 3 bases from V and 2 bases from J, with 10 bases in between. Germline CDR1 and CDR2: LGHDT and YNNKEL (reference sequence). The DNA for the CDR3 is TGTGCCAGCAGCCATCGTGGTTCACAAGAGACCCAGTACTTC. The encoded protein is CASSHRGSQETQYF.

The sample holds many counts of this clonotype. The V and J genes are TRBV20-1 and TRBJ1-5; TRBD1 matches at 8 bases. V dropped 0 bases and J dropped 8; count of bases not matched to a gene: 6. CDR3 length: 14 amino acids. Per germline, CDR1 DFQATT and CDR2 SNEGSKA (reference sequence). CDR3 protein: CSARDNRGGEPQHF. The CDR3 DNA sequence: TGCAGTGCTAGAGATAACAGGGGGGGGGAGCCCCAGCATTTT.

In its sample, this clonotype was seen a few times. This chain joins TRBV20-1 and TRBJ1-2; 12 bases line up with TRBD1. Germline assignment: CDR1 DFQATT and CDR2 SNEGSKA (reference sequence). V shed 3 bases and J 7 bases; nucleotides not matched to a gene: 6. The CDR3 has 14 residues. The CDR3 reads CSASMGQGAGGYTF. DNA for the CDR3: TGCAGTGCTAGTATGGGACAGGGGGCAGGTGGCTACACCTTC.

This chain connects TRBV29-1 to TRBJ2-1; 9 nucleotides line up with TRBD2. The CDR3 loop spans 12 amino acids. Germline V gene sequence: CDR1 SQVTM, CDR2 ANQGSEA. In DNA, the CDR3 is TGCAGTCTAGCGGGACCATACAATGAGCAGTTCTTC. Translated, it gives CSLAGPYNEQFF.

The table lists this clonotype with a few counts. CDR3 in amino acids: CASGPPYEQYF. The CDR3 DNA reads TGTGCCAGTGGGCCCCCCTACGAGCAGTACTTC. This chain uses TRBV19 with TRBJ2-7; no clear D gene. This CDR3 spans 11 amino acids. The germline gives CDR1 LNHDA, CDR2 SQIVND (reference sequence). The germline V and J ends were trimmed by 8 bases and 2 bases, with 7 bases remaining between them.

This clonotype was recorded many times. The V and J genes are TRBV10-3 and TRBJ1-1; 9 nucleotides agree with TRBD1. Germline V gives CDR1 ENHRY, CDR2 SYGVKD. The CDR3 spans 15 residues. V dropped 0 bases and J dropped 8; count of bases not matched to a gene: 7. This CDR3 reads CAISESPGQGIEAFF. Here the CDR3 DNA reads TGTGCCATCAGTGAGTCCCCGGGACAGGGAATAGAAGCTTTCTTT.

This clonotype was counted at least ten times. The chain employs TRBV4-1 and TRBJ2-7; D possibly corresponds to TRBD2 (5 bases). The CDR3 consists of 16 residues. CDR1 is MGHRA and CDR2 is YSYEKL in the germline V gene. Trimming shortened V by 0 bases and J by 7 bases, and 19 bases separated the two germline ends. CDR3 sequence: CASSQELRAKRREQYF. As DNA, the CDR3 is TGCGCCAGCAGCCAAGAATTAAGGGCCAAACGGAGGGAGCAGTACTTC.

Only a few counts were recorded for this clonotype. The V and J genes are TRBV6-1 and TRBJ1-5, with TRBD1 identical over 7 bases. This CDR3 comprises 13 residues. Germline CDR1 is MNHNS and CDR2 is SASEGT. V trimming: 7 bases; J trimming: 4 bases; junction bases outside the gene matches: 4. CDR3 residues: CASKRGPNQPQHF. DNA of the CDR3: TGTGCCAGCAAGAGGGGGCCGAATCAGCCCCAGCATTTT.

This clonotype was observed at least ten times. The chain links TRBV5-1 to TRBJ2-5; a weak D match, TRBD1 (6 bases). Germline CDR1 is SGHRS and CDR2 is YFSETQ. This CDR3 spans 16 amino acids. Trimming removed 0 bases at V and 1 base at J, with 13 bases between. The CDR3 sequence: CASSLEKQGSQETQYF. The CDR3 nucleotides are TGCGCCAGCAGCTTGGAAAAACAGGGTAGCCAAGAGACCCAGTACTTC.